The present TCR beta chain was sequenced within a study of beta chain features in type 1 diabetes (dated by TCRdb to about 2018). About the study as a whole: Mean age, gender distribution, total cell number and subset yield were not different between patients and healthy donors. Across all samples, about 110 million sorted cells were examined, and cell number per subset correlated strongly with RNA yield. In the study, TCRB repertoires of sorted circulating CD4+ T cell subsets from recently diagnosed type 1 diabetes patients were compared with those of matched healthy donors. Naive and central memory subsets were obtained from all 28 donors, but regulatory and stem cell-like memory subsets were isolated from only 8 patients and about 8 healthy donors.

Overall study outcomes, separate from this receptor: Because cDNA rather than genomic DNA was sequenced, highly expressing activated cells could have been over-represented, although no difference in activation and CD3 levels was found between groups. A moderate but significant shortening of TCRB CDR3 length was observed in type 1 diabetes patients in all four CD4+ subsets. Shorter templates might have been favored by PCR, but patient and control samples were amplified and corrected together, so both groups would have been affected equally by any skew. HLA sub-analyses involved small numbers of individuals, so any influence of HLA type on TCRB rearrangement remained unresolved. Naive, central memory and regulatory TCRB repertoires appeared to be more similar among patients than among healthy donors. At VDJ recombination sites, patients with type 1 diabetes made fewer insertions and deleted more nucleotides, a pattern implying thymic rearrangement abnormalities.

The entire isolated RNA was reverse transcribed using the High Capacity cDNA Reverse Transcription Kit, and thus expressed TCRB transcripts were sequenced. Deep immunoSEQ sequencing was performed on naive, central memory and regulatory T cell samples, with an average of roughly 4 million total reads per sample. Sorted cells were lysed in RLT buffer and RNA was extracted with DNase-treated RNeasy Micro or Mini kits, depending on cell number. To prevent cross-contamination, each cell subset was processed individually, whereas patient and healthy donor samples were processed jointly. The immunoSEQ multiplex PCR was used to amplify TCRB sequences from cDNA, yielding 87-bp fragments that span the CDR3 region. The amplicons were sequenced using the Illumina HiSeq platform. The original pipeline was this. PCR bias was corrected computationally using synthetic template baselines, and reads within Hamming distance 2 were collapsed, with unmergeable singletons discarded. By aligning reads against IMGT, V, D and J genes, CDR3 length, and insertions or deletions at six rearrangement sites were assigned. Within each subset, clonotype counts were normalized to the number of sorted cells before true diversity and Gini coefficients were calculated with the tcR R package. Repertoire sharing was quantified using the overlap coefficient calculated on TCRB nucleotide sequences. Out-of-frame TCRB sequences from naive cells were analyzed as a proxy for the pre-selection repertoire. TCRdb mirrors the immuneACCESS table, restricted to in-frame sequences. Some clones are absent from its copies; in checked studies, under half trace to an unresolved V gene, and the reason for the others is unknown. V and J calls and clone size are copied from that table; D and trimming were computed from the DNA. Here the sample has 300,000 to 400,000 clones; 8% to 13% occur a single time. The leading ten clones occupy approximately 0.016% of the sample.

Each donor gave one peripheral blood draw, averaging roughly 120 mL, which was collected into heparinised tubes. A BD FACSAria II was used to sort naive, central memory, regulatory and stem cell-like memory CD4+ T cells with a panel that included CD45RO, CCR7, CD25, CD127, CD95 and CD27. Every sorted population had a purity above 95%. PBMCs were separated immediately by Lymphoprep density gradient centrifugation and were stained directly, without being cultured. So that batch effects would be minimized, each experiment stained and sorted samples in pairs, pairing one healthy donor with one patient. Regarding this clone: Which antigen it targets is not known. No base-level quality is on record; no much larger clone is a single base apart.

The clonotype comes from a woman in her twenties or thirties in good health. Sequencing input: naive CD4+ T cells from blood. The sample's cell subset or site label is to be understood as: true naive CD4+ T cells.

CDR3 loop: CASSQDHREAEQYF. The bases read TGCGCCAGCAGCCAAGATCACAGGGAAGCCGAGCAGTACTTC. The receptor chain draws on TRBV4-3 and TRBJ2-7; a weak D assignment points to TRBD1 (6 bases agree). The CDR3 contains 14 residues, cysteine and phenylalanine counted. The kept DNA is CDR3 alone, 42 bases in frame from the first base. CDR1 LGHNA and CDR2 YSLEER are derived from the germline V gene. Trimming takes 0 bases from V and 6 bases from J, and the germline ends sit 12 bases apart.